Shown below are 13 T cell receptor beta chains from a single sample sequenced in a study of blood T cell repertoires in COVID-19. Produced via immunoSEQ multiplex PCR; TCRdb's table is partial and in-frame only. The sample includes about 230,000 clones, around 84% of them seen just once. The sequenced sample was peripheral blood. These receptors came from a woman aged 40 to 55 who had recovered from COVID-19.

This chain uses TRBV19 with TRBJ2-7; no clear D gene. The germline CDR1 and CDR2 sequences are LNHDA and SQIVND (reference sequence). Trimming removed 7 bases from V and 3 bases from J, with 16 bases in between. The CDR3 runs 14 residues. CDR3 amino acids: CASNRGHTFYEQYF. CDR3 nucleotides: TGTGCCAGTAACCGAGGCCATACTTTCTACGAGCAGTACTTC.

V and J are TRBV10-3 and TRBJ2-3; 9 bases fit TRBD1. Per the germline V gene, CDR1 is ENHRY and CDR2 is SYGVKD. The CDR3 is made up of 16 amino acids. V lost 7 bases to trimming and J lost 1 base; unmatched junction nucleotides: 9. The CDR3 reads CAIKPRTGEGTDTQYF. In nucleotides, the CDR3 is TGTGCCATCAAACCCCGGACAGGGGAAGGCACAGATACGCAGTATTTT.

This chain joins TRBV5-6 and TRBJ1-4; 8 bases are a match to TRBD1. The CDR3 covers 15 residues. The germline CDR1 and CDR2 sequences are SGHDT and YYEEEE. V trimming: 3 bases; J trimming: 8 bases; junction bases outside the gene matches: 9. The DNA for the CDR3 is TGTGCCAGCAGCTCGATGACAGGGGTAGGGGAAAAACTGTTTTTT. Residues: CASSSMTGVGEKLFF.

This sequence joins TRBV5-8 and TRBJ2-3; 11 bases map to TRBD2. The length of the CDR3 is 16 residues. CDR1 is SGHTS, CDR2 YDEGEE, per germline. Trimming cost V 4 bases and J 5 bases; bases outside gene matches: 9. This CDR3 is CASSLKLAGALDTQYF. The DNA for the CDR3 is TGTGCCAGCAGCCTAAAACTAGCGGGGGCTCTAGATACGCAGTATTTT.

The gene calls are TRBV18 and TRBJ1-5; D gene uncertain. Looked up from germline, CDR1 is KGHSH and CDR2 is LQKENI. This CDR3 is 13 amino acids long. Trimming left V 5 bases short and J 4 bases short, with 9 bases between. CDR3 amino acids: CASSTADNQPQHF. CDR3 sequence (DNA): TGTGCCAGCTCAACTGCGGATAATCAGCCCCAGCATTTT. The full variable domain, with the rest looked up from reference TRBV18 and TRBJ1-5, is NAGVMQNPRHLVRRRGQEARLRCSPMKGHSHVYWYRQLPEEGLKFMVYLQKENIIDESGMPKERFSAEFPKEGPSILRIQQVVRGDSAAYFCASSTADNQPQHFGDGTRLSIL.

This clone has a handful of counts. The genes are TRBV6-5 and TRBJ1-3; no clear D gene. V gave up 2 bases and J gave up 3 bases, with 11 bases separating them. The germline gives CDR1 MNHEY, CDR2 SVGAGI. This CDR3 region has 15 residues. As DNA, the CDR3 is TGTGCCAGCAGTTACGTTGGCGCGGGTGGAAACACCATATATTTT. This codes for CASSYVGAGGNTIYF.

V gene TRBV28 combines with J gene TRBJ1-4; a possible D gene is TRBD1 (5 bases). This CDR3 has 16 residues. Germline V CDR1 and CDR2: MDHEN, SYDVKM. V was pared by 5 bases and J by 8 bases, with 21 bases between. The CDR3 DNA sequence: TGTGCCAGCAGTCCTTCCGGGGGGTTGACTTCGGAAAAACTGTTTTTT. It translates to CASSPSGGLTSEKLFF.

The rearrangement joins TRBV19 to TRBJ2-1; no clear D. The germline V and J ends were trimmed by 1 base and 5 bases, with 6 bases remaining between them. Germline loops: CDR1 LNHDA, CDR2 SQIVND (reference sequence). The CDR3 length is 13 residues. CDR3 loop: CASSIVPNNEQFF. CDR3 bases: TGTGCCAGTAGTATAGTCCCCAACAATGAGCAGTTCTTC.

The chain carries TRBV28 and TRBJ1-5; D not resolved. The CDR3 has 15 amino acids. The germline gives CDR1 MDHEN, CDR2 SYDVKM. The V gene lost 3 bases and the J gene lost 2 bases, with 11 bases spanning the gap. CDR3 residues: CASSFDLGGNQPQHF. The CDR3 coding sequence is TGTGCCAGCAGTTTTGACCTCGGGGGCAATCAGCCCCAGCATTTT.

The rearrangement joins TRBV11-3 to TRBJ2-7; unclear D gene. CDR3 length: 12 residues. Looked up from germline, CDR1 is SGHNT and CDR2 is YENEEA. V was trimmed by 8 bases and J by 5 bases, leaving 13 bases between them. The CDR3 region is CASGPPRNEQYF. The CDR3 nucleotides are TGTGCCAGCGGCCCCCCTCGCAACGAGCAGTACTTC. Full variable domain (outside the CDR3, taken from reference TRBV11-3 and TRBJ2-7): EAGVVQSPRYKIIEKKQPVAFWCNPISGHNTLYWYLQNLGQGPELLIRYENEEAVDDSQLPKDRFSAERLKGVDSTLKIQPAELGDSAVYLCASGPPRNEQYFGPGTRLTVT.

The CDR3 DNA is TGTGCCAGCAGTGACGTGACAGGGGGCAATTCACCCCTCCACTTT. This codes for CASSDVTGGNSPLHF. The chain has TRBV6-1 and TRBJ1-6; 10 nucleotides align to TRBD1. Trimming took 3 bases from V and 7 from J; bases not matched to a gene: 3. The length of the CDR3 is 15 residues. Germline loops: CDR1 MNHNS, CDR2 SASEGT.

This chain uses TRBV12-3 or TRBV12-4 with TRBJ1-6, with a weak D call TRBD1 (6 bases). Trimming shortened V by 6 bases and J by 10 bases, and 10 bases separated the two germline ends. The CDR3 is 12 amino acids. The DNA of the CDR3 is TGTGCCAGCAGAACAGGGAACTCACCCCTCCACTTT. Its protein is CASRTGNSPLHF.

The genes are TRBV3-1 (or the pseudogene TRBV3-2) and TRBJ1-4, with a possible D match to TRBD1 (5 bases). This CDR3 region has 14 residues. The V and J ends lost 4 bases and 5 bases respectively, with 11 bases between them. Germline lookup yields CDR1 LGHDT and CDR2 YNNKEL (reference sequence). The CDR3 protein is CASSLQVSNEKLFF. The CDR3 nucleotides are TGTGCCAGCAGCCTACAGGTGTCCAATGAAAAACTGTTTTTT.